The source of this TCR beta chain is a study of OX40 agonist ivuxolimab in advanced cancers. Describing the broader study: Ivuxolimab, which targeted the costimulatory receptor OX40 (CD134), was an agonistic, fully human IgG2 monoclonal antibody. Intravenous ivuxolimab was administered to patients every 2 weeks at six dose levels: 0.01, 0.1, 0.3, 1.5, 3 and 10 mg/kg. Of the approximately 53 patients in dose escalation, around 19 had hepatocellular carcinoma, some 15 had melanoma, 9 had renal cell carcinoma and 9 had head and neck cancer. The dose-escalation cohort was about 86% male with a mean age of approximately 60 years, ranging from roughly 23 to 90. Patients were allowed to have had prior anti-PD-1, anti-PD-L1 or anti-CTLA-4 therapy, and 40% to 45% of the dose-escalation patients had been treated with checkpoint inhibitors. Three dose-escalation patients achieved partial responses, one with hepatocellular carcinoma and two with cutaneous melanoma. Peripheral TCRbeta sequencing aimed to test whether ivuxolimab altered TCR sequence diversity and caused clonal T-cell expansion. The monotherapy dose-escalation portion (N ≈ 50 patients) of the phase I ivuxolimab trial is reported in the paper. The investigation overall reported the following: After ivuxolimab, expanded clones were on average more numerous among CD8+ T cells than among CD4+ T cells. At doses from 0.1 to 3.0 mg/kg, clonal expansion was seen in both CD4+ and CD8+ blood T cells between baseline and week 6. In partial responders in the 0.1-3.0 mg/kg groups, normalized peripheral clonal expansion was found to be among the lowest, especially among CD8+ T cells. Which antigens the clonally expanded peripheral T cells were specific for was not determined. Low levels of normalized T-cell clonal expansion were also seen in some nonresponding patients.

The cysteine opens and the phenylalanine closes a CDR3 of 15 amino acids. The only DNA kept is the CDR3, 45 bases in frame from the first base. CDR1 and CDR2 are read off the germline V gene as MNHNS and SASEGT. Cut back by 5 bases and 6 bases, the V and J ends lie 18 bases apart. Worth noting for this clone: Its binding antigen is unknown. Qualities for individual bases were not recorded, and no much larger clone is one base off.

Genomic DNA was isolated from the sorted cells so that the TCRbeta CDR3 region could be sequenced. TCRbeta CDR3 regions were sequenced using the immunoSEQ Assay. Not all clones reach the TCRdb copy of this immuneACCESS table, which keeps in-frame sequences only. Checked studies attribute under half of the gap to unresolved V genes and leave the rest unexplained. For this sample there are 65,000 to 85,000 clones; 89% appear just once. Jointly, the top ten make up over 0.15% of the sample. The trial excluded patients who had a history of autoimmune disease or who were on systemic immunosuppression. Peripheral blood for TCR sequencing was collected from all dose cohorts at baseline, on cycle 4 day 1, and on cycle 7 day 1. Samples came from an open-label, multicenter, first-in-human phase I dose-escalation trial of ivuxolimab. Adults with locally advanced or metastatic melanoma, renal cell carcinoma, hepatocellular carcinoma or head and neck squamous cell carcinoma were enrolled in the trial. CD4+ and CD8+ T cells were sorted separately from peripheral blood before TCR sequencing.

The receptor was isolated from an adult with an advanced solid tumor such as melanoma, head and neck, liver or kidney cancer. This sample comprised CD4+ or CD8+ T cells sorted from blood, obtained in a trial of the OX40 agonist ivuxolimab. Here the chain combines TRBV6-1 and TRBJ2-3; TRBD1 might be the D gene, on 5 matching bases. The CDR3 in this case is CASSLATAVQDTQYF. DNA sequence: TGTGCCAGCAGTCTGGCGACAGCCGTGCAGGATACGCAGTATTTT.